This TCR beta chain was found in a study of CD8+CD57+ T cells in acquired aplastic anemia. Looking at the study overall: DNA per sorted CD4+ or CD8+ sample ranged roughly 0.19 to 27.4 ug, averaging 3.2 ug.

TCR beta VDJ and CDR3 profiling used genomic DNA as template. TCRdb reanalysed the reads using MiXCR and keeps one entry per CDR3 protein. The data show 250,000 to 300,000 distinct CDR3 sequences, with approximately 60% seen just once and 1.3% held by the top ten. Study results and caveats: In common between the patients and the controls were approximately 28 CD8+ CDR3 sequences.

Comments on this clonotype: Its antigen remains unknown.

Patients picked for sequencing had shown CD8+CD57+ cell expansion detected by flow cytometry. As a group, the patients uniformly had severe acquired aplastic anemia. The study sampled blood from patients who had received no therapy. Germline CDR1 reads SQVTM; CDR2 reads ANQGSEA. V was pared by 6 bases and J by 5 bases, with 11 bases between. The CDR3 runs 11 residues. Sequenced: sorted CD4+, CD8+, or CD8+CD57+ T cells (not recorded which) from PBMCs. The sequence was obtained from a human donor with aplastic anemia. V usage is TRBV29-1 and J usage is TRBJ2-7; D perhaps matches TRBD1 (6 bases). The CDR3 protein is CSVGQRNEQYF. CDR3 DNA: TGCAGCGTAGGACAGCGTAACGAGCAGTACTTC.